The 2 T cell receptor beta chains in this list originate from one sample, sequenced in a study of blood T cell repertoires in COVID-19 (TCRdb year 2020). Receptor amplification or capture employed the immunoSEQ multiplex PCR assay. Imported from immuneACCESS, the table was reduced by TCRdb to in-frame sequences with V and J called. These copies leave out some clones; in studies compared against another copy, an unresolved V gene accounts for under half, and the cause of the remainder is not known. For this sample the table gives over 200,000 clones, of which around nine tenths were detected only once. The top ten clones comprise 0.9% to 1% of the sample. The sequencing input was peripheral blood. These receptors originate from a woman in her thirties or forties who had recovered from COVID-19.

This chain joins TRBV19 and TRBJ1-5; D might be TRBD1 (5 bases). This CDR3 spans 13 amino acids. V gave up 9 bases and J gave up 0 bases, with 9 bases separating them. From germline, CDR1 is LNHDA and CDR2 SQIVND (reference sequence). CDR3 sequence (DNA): TGTGCCAGCTCTCAGGGTAGCAATCAGCCCCAGCATTTT. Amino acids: CASSQGSNQPQHF.

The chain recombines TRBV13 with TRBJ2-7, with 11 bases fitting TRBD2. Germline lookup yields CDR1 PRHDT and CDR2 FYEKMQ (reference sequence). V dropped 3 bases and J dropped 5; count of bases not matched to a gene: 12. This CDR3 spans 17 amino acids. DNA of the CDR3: TGTGCCAGCAGCTTTCCACTAGCGGGAGCCCCGGGGGACGAGCAGTACTTC. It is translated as CASSFPLAGAPGDEQYF.